This TCR beta chain was recovered during a study of immune cell composition in non-small cell lung cancer. Study-wide background: Lung adenocarcinoma or squamous carcinoma made up most tumours.

The CDR3 is made up of 16 amino acids. CDR1 and CDR2 from the germline V gene are SGHTA and FQGNSA. V lost 1 base and J lost 7; bases outside the gene matches: 8. Normal lung sampling was at least 3 cm from the tumour, as distant as possible. General study findings and limits: Shared sequences between tumour-reactive and dominant in vivo clones were not proven.

This clone was detected only once. Its antigen is unidentified. Sequenced by immunoSEQ multiplex PCR; TCRdb stores in-frame clones only, minus some. Of under 4,500 clones in the sample, around 84% are singletons; the top ten hold more than 10%. The receptor was derived from a human donor with non-small cell lung cancer. The sequencing input was non-adjacent lung tissue. The chain uses TRBV7-2 and TRBJ1-4; 8 nucleotides match TRBD1. The CDR3 spells CASSLGGQGGGEKLFF. The CDR3 nucleotides are TGTGCCAGCAGCTTAGGAGGACAGGGAGGGGGTGAAAAACTGTTTTTT.